These T cell receptor beta chains were read from a single sample in a study of T cells in Graves' hyperthyroidism and ophthalmopathy. TCRdb used MiXCR to reprocess the multiplex PCR reads, holding one entry per CDR3 protein. This sample has under 400,000 distinct CDR3 sequences, with roughly an eighth found just once. The sequencing input was blood. These receptors all stem from a woman aged 18-29 years with Graves' hyperthyroidism. The conserved cysteine and the conserved F or W are not part of the CDR3 here.

j_call: TRBJ2-1
cdr3_length: 16
v_call: TRBV18
cdr3_aa: ASSPLIPTSLDDNEQF

j_call: TRBJ2-7
cdr3_length: 16
v_call: TRBV6-5
cdr3_aa: ASSYSWASGSSVYEQY

j_call: TRBJ1-1
cdr3_length: 11
v_call: TRBV3-1
cdr3_aa: ASSQESNTEAF

j_call: TRBJ1-1
cdr3_length: 13
v_call: TRBV3-1
cdr3_aa: ASSLGGLTNTEAF

j_call: TRBJ2-5
cdr3_length: 13
v_call: TRBV25-1
cdr3_aa: ASSEYPQGRGTQY

j_call: TRBJ2-2
cdr3_length: 15
v_call: TRBV19
cdr3_aa: ASGKAGGPANTGELF

j_call: TRBJ1-5
cdr3_length: 11
v_call: TRBV12-3/TRBV12-4
cdr3_aa: ASWAGDRQPQH

j_call: TRBJ2-2
cdr3_length: 13
v_call: TRBV5-1
cdr3_aa: ASSSVEPGPGELF

j_call: TRBJ2-2
cdr3_length: 14
v_call: TRBV19
cdr3_aa: ASTSSGRGDTGELF

j_call: TRBJ2-1
cdr3_length: 12
v_call: TRBV20-1
cdr3_aa: SAPLAGVWNEQF

j_call: TRBJ1-5
cdr3_length: 11
v_call: TRBV18
cdr3_aa: ASSPGRNQPQH

j_call: TRBJ2-1
cdr3_length: 12
v_call: TRBV6-1
cdr3_aa: ATYYSGVLNEQF

j_call: TRBJ1-5
cdr3_length: 13
v_call: TRBV6-1
cdr3_aa: ASRGAGTGDQPQH

j_call: TRBJ2-7
cdr3_length: 12
v_call: TRBV7-2
cdr3_aa: ASRATGATYEQY

j_call: TRBJ2-1
cdr3_length: 13
v_call: TRBV29-1
cdr3_aa: SVQPWQREYNEQF

j_call: TRBJ1-2
cdr3_length: 13
v_call: TRBV28
cdr3_aa: ASSLQHRENYGYT

j_call: TRBJ2-7
cdr3_length: 13
v_call: TRBV4-3
cdr3_aa: ASSQGETGGYEQY

j_call: TRBJ1-6
cdr3_length: 14
v_call: TRBV7-2
cdr3_aa: ASSIVVTREDSPLH

j_call: TRBJ2-3
cdr3_length: 14
v_call: TRBV19
cdr3_aa: ASSIIGQINTDTQY

j_call: TRBJ2-1
cdr3_length: 15
v_call: TRBV4-3
cdr3_aa: ASSQDLSRSSYNEQF

j_call: TRBJ2-3
cdr3_length: 10
v_call: TRBV20-1
cdr3_aa: SASPTTDTQY

j_call: TRBJ1-6
cdr3_length: 13
v_call: TRBV6-5
cdr3_aa: ASSYSTDGYSPLH

j_call: TRBJ1-5
cdr3_length: 12
v_call: TRBV5-1
cdr3_aa: ASSSQGVNQPQH

j_call: TRBJ1-1
cdr3_length: 10
v_call: TRBV28
cdr3_aa: ASSGQNTEAF

j_call: TRBJ1-1
cdr3_length: 12
v_call: TRBV20-1
cdr3_aa: SARGTGVSAEAF

j_call: TRBJ1-1
cdr3_length: 11
v_call: TRBV7-3
cdr3_aa: ASSLWVGTEAF

j_call: TRBJ1-1
cdr3_length: 10
v_call: TRBV5-5
cdr3_aa: ASSGMNTEAF

j_call: TRBJ2-1
cdr3_length: 12
v_call: TRBV2
cdr3_aa: ASNLVWGTIEQF

j_call: TRBJ2-1
cdr3_length: 10
v_call: TRBV6-1
cdr3_aa: ASSRTYNEQF

j_call: TRBJ2-3
cdr3_length: 13
v_call: TRBV20-1
cdr3_aa: SARVAGGSADTQY

j_call: TRBJ1-2
cdr3_length: 16
v_call: TRBV6-4
cdr3_aa: ASSTLLPLRDLNYGYT

j_call: TRBJ2-7
cdr3_length: 11
v_call: TRBV24-1
cdr3_aa: ATSPQGSYEQY

j_call: TRBJ2-3
cdr3_length: 13
v_call: TRBV20-1
cdr3_aa: SAKVSNLGTDTQY

j_call: TRBJ2-2
cdr3_length: 17
v_call: TRBV27
cdr3_aa: ASSLRGTGFLQNTGELF

j_call: TRBJ1-2
cdr3_length: 11
v_call: TRBV15
cdr3_aa: ATSRDTVYGYT

j_call: TRBJ1-1
cdr3_length: 9
v_call: TRBV19
cdr3_aa: ASHRAAEAF

j_call: TRBJ2-7
cdr3_length: 13
v_call: TRBV14
cdr3_aa: ASRQTGTGDYEQY

j_call: TRBJ1-1
cdr3_length: 12
v_call: TRBV20-1
cdr3_aa: SARPSVTNTEAF

j_call: TRBJ2-3
cdr3_length: 15
v_call: TRBV5-1
cdr3_aa: ASSQEVSGLSTDTQY

j_call: TRBJ2-7
cdr3_length: 10
v_call: TRBV6-2/TRBV6-3
cdr3_aa: ASSFGVYEQY

j_call: TRBJ1-5
cdr3_length: 13
v_call: TRBV2
cdr3_aa: ASSVLGGGNQPQH

j_call: TRBJ2-1
cdr3_length: 15
v_call: TRBV7-8
cdr3_aa: ASSPEPGLTVPNEQF

j_call: TRBJ2-1
cdr3_length: 11
v_call: TRBV18
cdr3_aa: ASSPQKGGEQF

j_call: TRBJ2-5
cdr3_length: 8
v_call: TRBV30
cdr3_aa: AWRKETQY

j_call: TRBJ2-2
cdr3_length: 10
v_call: TRBV6-5
cdr3_aa: ASSYGLGELF

j_call: TRBJ2-1
cdr3_length: 10
v_call: TRBV20-1
cdr3_aa: SAWGARNEQF

j_call: TRBJ2-7
cdr3_length: 13
v_call: TRBV9
cdr3_aa: ASSVCEVGRNEQY

j_call: TRBJ2-6
cdr3_length: 13
v_call: TRBV12-3/TRBV12-4
cdr3_aa: ASSFGRRRANVLT

j_call: TRBJ1-2
cdr3_length: 13
v_call: TRBV9
cdr3_aa: ASSAAGQGNYGYT

j_call: TRBJ2-3
cdr3_length: 11
v_call: TRBV24-1
cdr3_aa: AASDSVGDTQY

j_call: TRBJ2-1
cdr3_length: 11
v_call: TRBV19
cdr3_aa: ASSMGTPNEQF

j_call: TRBJ2-2
cdr3_length: 13
v_call: TRBV7-3
cdr3_aa: ASSRTGGKTGELF

j_call: TRBJ2-1
cdr3_length: 15
v_call: TRBV11-3
cdr3_aa: ASSWGGLAGEGNEQF

j_call: TRBJ1-5
cdr3_length: 12
v_call: TRBV18
cdr3_aa: ASSPSRLNQPQH

j_call: TRBJ2-3
cdr3_length: 15
v_call: TRBV7-9
cdr3_aa: ASSLVPGTGITDTQY

j_call: TRBJ2-7
cdr3_length: 10
v_call: TRBV15
cdr3_aa: ATSRPAYEQY

j_call: TRBJ1-2
cdr3_length: 11
v_call: TRBV3-1
cdr3_aa: ASSQDLARGYT

j_call: TRBJ1-1
cdr3_length: 12
v_call: TRBV5-1
cdr3_aa: ASSRGTGGIEAF